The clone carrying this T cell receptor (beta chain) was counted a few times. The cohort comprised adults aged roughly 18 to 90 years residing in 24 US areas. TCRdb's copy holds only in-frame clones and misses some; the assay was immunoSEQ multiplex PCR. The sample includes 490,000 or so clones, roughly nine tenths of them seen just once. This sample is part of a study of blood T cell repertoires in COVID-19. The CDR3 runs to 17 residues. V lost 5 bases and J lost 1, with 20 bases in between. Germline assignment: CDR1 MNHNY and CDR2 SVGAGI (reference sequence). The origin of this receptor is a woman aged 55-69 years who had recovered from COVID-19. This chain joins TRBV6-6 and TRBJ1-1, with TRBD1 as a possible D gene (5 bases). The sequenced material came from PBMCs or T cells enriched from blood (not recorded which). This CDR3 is CASSQTIGLGGNTEAFF. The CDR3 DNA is TGTGCCAGCAGTCAAACCATTGGGCTGGGGGGGAACACTGAAGCTTTCTTT.